This T cell receptor beta chain was obtained from a study of tumor-infiltrating lymphocytes in primary liver carcinoma (TCRdb year 2017). About the full investigation: Of the five patients, three men and two women aged 30 to 69 years, four had hepatocellular carcinoma and one had combined HCC and intrahepatic cholangiocarcinoma. The five patients had tumors staged T1-T3 N0M0, with maximum diameters ranging from roughly 4.2 to 11 cm. Roughly 3.5 to 8 million productive TCRbeta reads were obtained per sample, and no significant difference in read depth was found between tissue types. TCRbeta repertoire sequencing, expression microarrays and whole-exome sequencing were combined in the study across five regions of each liver tumor, with adjacent normal tissue and blood also included. TCRbeta repertoire sequencing covered 35 or so specimens from 5 patients: approximately 25 tumor regions, 5 adjacent noncancerous liver tissues and 5 peripheral blood samples. Repertoires from technical replicates were highly reproducible, with mean shared-clone rates about 0.91 and correlation coefficients above 0.98.

V is cut by 5 bases and J by 7 bases, and the space between the germline ends is 11 bases. Per the germline V gene, SGHDN is the CDR1 and FVKESK is the CDR2. The CDR3 has 12 amino acids, counting the end cysteine and phenylalanine. Here the CDR3 DNA is all that survives: 36 bases in frame from base 1. Total RNA and DNA were co-extracted from approximately 20-30 mg of bulk tissue with the AllPrep DNA/RNA mini kit, without cell sorting. Surgical resection was performed in China between November 2015 and early 2016 on five or six patients with histopathologically diagnosed primary liver carcinoma. At the time of sampling, the patients were treatment-naive and had chronic HBV infection. Fresh tumor and adjacent tissue pieces were bisected; one half was stored in RNAlater at -80°C, the other sent for histology. General conclusions and limits of the study: The study included only five or six patients, and the authors note findings should be validated in a larger study. The top 250 clones accounted for a significantly greater share of the repertoire in tumors than in blood (p = 0.039). Because only the TCR beta chain was sequenced and unpaired alpha chains were not captured, true repertoire diversity is likely underestimated. Pairs of tumor regions showed greater repertoire overlap (mean approximately 35%) than tumor-adjacent pairs (about 17%) or tumor-blood pairs (approximately 15%), which is consistent with antigen-driven expansion. Comparison of CD4+ and CD8+ T cell repertoires was precluded by the use of bulk unsorted samples.

This clonotype was detected only a few times. There is no known antigen for this receptor. Base-call qualities are not available, and no considerably larger clone is one nucleotide away. A constant-region primer and ProtoScript II reverse transcriptase were used to reverse-transcribe TCRbeta-specific cDNA from around 530 ng total RNA. Construction of the TCRbeta libraries relied on three nested rounds of multiplex PCR, following a slightly modified ARM-PCR procedure. Each of the first two PCR rounds ran for approximately 9 cycles and used multiplex TRBV1-TRBV30 forward primers together with a Cbeta reverse primer. Sample barcodes and Illumina adapters were added in a final 25-cycle PCR with Deep VentR polymerase. Before sequencing, amplicons of 200-500 bp were purified from gel using a QIAquick gel extraction kit. An Illumina HiSeq 2500 was used to sequence the TCRbeta amplicons, generating 250-bp paired-end reads. From the authors' description of their analysis: To recover full CDR3 sequences, reads were quality-trimmed using Trimmomatic v0.33 and paired reads were then merged using FLASH v1.2.11. V, D and J germline segments were assigned to the rearranged TCRbeta sequences using MiGEC v1.2.1b. Clonotype statistics and Shannon-Wiener diversity indices were computed with VDJtools v1.0.0. To reduce sampling bias, subsequent analyses other than the diversity analysis used only the 250 most abundant clonotypes in each sample. TCRdb trimmed the raw reads at Q25, called clones with MiXCR and kept productive beta chains. Records with the same CDR3 protein are collapsed into one entry carrying the most frequent genes and DNA. The V and J calls follow TCRdb's processing rather than the paper's. The sample table holds just under 95,000 distinct CDR3 sequences, of which 55% to 75% were seen once. The ten most abundant clones make up more than 25% of the sample.

The sample comprised tumor-adjacent normal liver tissue. Rearrangement joined TRBV14 to TRBJ1-1, with no reliable assignment of the D segment. The source of this sequence is a middle-aged man with primary liver carcinoma and hepatitis B virus infection. The DNA sequence is given as TGTGCCAGCAGCAGCTCCCTAATTGAAGCTTTCTTT. Its amino acids are CASSSSLIEAFF.